The 9 T cell receptor beta chains reported below all come from one sample, sequenced in a study of identifying expanded T cells in peripheral blood. TCRdb keeps only in-frame clones here, not all; method: immunoSEQ multiplex PCR. The sample holds some 77,000 clones, around 90% seen once. What was sequenced was blood. The receptors were gathered from a person aged 18 to 75 in good health.

The V call is TRBV5-1, the J call TRBJ2-1; D might be TRBD1 or TRBD2, each matching 5 bases. The CDR3 totals 12 residues. Germline values: CDR1 SGHRS, CDR2 YFSETQ. V lost 3 bases to trimming and J lost 9 bases, with 10 bases between them. The CDR3 sequence: CASSSSGTEQFF. The CDR3, as DNA: TGCGCCAGCAGCTCGTCAGGGACTGAGCAGTTCTTC.

This CDR3 is CASSSGTGVYEQYF. Here the CDR3 DNA reads TGTGCCAGCAGTTCCGGGACAGGGGTCTACGAGCAGTACTTC. The chain couples TRBV28 to TRBJ2-7, with TRBD1 matching over 10 bases. The junction had 3 bases not matched to a gene; V was cut back by 4 bases and J by 3 bases. Germline CDR1 MDHEN, CDR2 SYDVKM. This CDR3 spans 14 amino acids.

CDR3 nucleotide sequence: TGTGCCATCAAAGATTACAATGAGCAGTTCTTC. Amino acids: CAIKDYNEQFF. The chain carries TRBV5-4 and TRBJ2-1; D call uncertain. CDR1 and CDR2 from the germline V gene are SGHNT and YYREEE (reference sequence). V shed 9 bases and J shed 4 bases, with 8 bases lying between them. This CDR3 contains 11 residues.

The V call is TRBV2, the J call TRBJ2-3, with D tentatively TRBD2 (5 bases). CDR3 size: 13 residues. V shed 7 bases and J shed 4 bases, with 12 bases lying between them. Germline values: CDR1 SNHLY, CDR2 FYNNEI. The CDR3 here is CASIPGISDTQYF. CDR3 sequence (DNA): TGTGCCAGCATCCCGGGGATTTCAGATACGCAGTATTTT.

The chain employs TRBV4-3 and TRBJ1-2; 9 bases fit TRBD1. Germline V gene sequence: CDR1 LGHNA, CDR2 YSLEER. The CDR3 is made up of 15 amino acids. Unmatched junction bases numbered 9, after V lost 3 bases and J lost 7 bases. The CDR3 reads CASSQGPGQGGGYTF. CDR3 DNA sequence: TGCGCCAGCAGCCAGGGACCGGGACAGGGTGGTGGCTACACCTTC.

The rearrangement uses TRBV2 and TRBJ2-7; the D gene is possibly TRBD2 (5 bases). The CDR3 runs to 12 residues. Germline CDR1 is SNHLY and CDR2 is FYNNEI. The germline V and J ends were trimmed by 6 bases and 3 bases, with 9 bases remaining between them. CDR3 in amino acids: CASRPGFYEQYF. The CDR3 region has the DNA TGTGCCAGCAGACCGGGATTCTACGAGCAGTACTTC.

The V gene is TRBV18, the J gene TRBJ2-1, with D unresolved. The CDR3 totals 15 residues. CDR1 and CDR2 (germline): KGHSH, LQKENI. The V and J ends lost 3 bases and 0 bases respectively, with 9 bases between them. The CDR3 sequence is CASSPSGSSYNEQFF. CDR3 DNA sequence: TGTGCCAGCTCACCGTCGGGTAGCTCCTACAATGAGCAGTTCTTC.

A word on this clone: This same CDR3 is encoded by further DNA sequences in the sample. The rearrangement uses TRBV10-3 and TRBJ2-7; D uncertain. Germline V gives CDR1 ENHRY, CDR2 SYGVKD. This CDR3 region has 11 residues. Deletions cut 8 bases from V and 1 base from J, with 6 bases between. The CDR3 nucleotides are TGTGCCATCTCGGATTCCTACGAGCAGTACTTC. Its translation is CAISDSYEQYF.

The chain employs TRBV30 and TRBJ1-4; D might be TRBD1 (5 bases). Germline V gives CDR1 GTSNPN, CDR2 SVGIG (reference sequence). The CDR3 totals 14 residues. V gave up 3 bases and J gave up 7 bases, with 15 bases separating them. CDR3 bases: TGTGCCTGGAGCCACCCAGGGCGGGGTGAAAAACTGTTTTTT. Translating it yields CAWSHPGRGEKLFF. Full variable domain (missing parts from reference TRBV30 and TRBJ1-4): SQTIHQWPATLVQPVGSPLSLECTVEGTSNPNLYWYRQAAGRGLQLLFYSVGIGQISSEVPQNLSASRPQDRQFILSSKKLLLSDSGFYLCAWSHPGRGEKLFFGSGTQLSVL.